This TCR beta chain was recorded in a study of blood T cell repertoires in COVID-19. Study-wide background: Samples taken during acute and convalescent COVID-19 were collected in the United States, Italy and Spain. Sample material is recorded as cDNA or gDNA derived from T cells, B-cell-depleted T cells, or PBMCs.

Trimming cost V 6 bases and J 1 base, with 10 bases left between them. The CDR3 length is 12 residues. The germline V gene encodes CDR1 SQVTM and CDR2 ANQGSEA. As handled by the study authors: For nucleated cells, counts were estimated from reference gene primer amplification. Using immunoSEQ multiplex PCR, the repertoire was profiled, and TCRdb retains in-frame clones only, with some absent. The V and J calls and the clone size are those of that table, but D and trimming were determined from the DNA. The table lists 30,000 to 40,000 clones, about nine tenths of them singletons. Sequenced input: peripheral blood. This TCR was sampled from a human donor in a cohort sampled during active COVID-19. The chain is built from TRBV29-1 and TRBJ2-7; D may be TRBD2 (6 bases). The CDR3 DNA reads TGCAGCGTGAAGGGGACTTCCTACGAGCAGTACTTC. It specifies CSVKGTSYEQYF.